This TCR beta chain was documented in a study of human thymus T cells (dated by TCRdb to 2018 to 2020). Some background on the complete study: The study described the TCR alpha and beta repertoires in under ten infant thymus samples and a few matching peripheral blood samples. The cohort included about 6 male and two female infants, with donor ages spanning 7 to 244 days. What the research found in general, with its limitations: On average, thymus samples yielded roughly 800,000 unique TCRB clonotypes, whereas blood samples yielded about 80,000. Usage of V and J gene segments appeared to be biased in both the thymic and the peripheral blood repertoires.

This clone was seen just once. Its recognized antigen is unknown. No base quality information exists; no much larger clone differs at one position. The junction shows trimming of 1 base on V and 11 bases on J, plus 9 bases between the germline ends. CDR1 and CDR2 are drawn from the germline V gene: LGHNA, YSLEER. From the cysteine through the phenylalanine, the CDR3 covers 13 amino acids. Only the CDR3 DNA stays, 39 bases, in frame from base 1. Donors were immunologically healthy infants undergoing open corrective cardiac surgery for congenital heart defects in Finland. During surgery, a small about 0.45-1 mL aliquot of peripheral blood was collected from four of the eight donors. Genomic DNA from blood samples was extracted from all available leukocytes rather than from a fixed cell number. Erythrocytes were removed from blood with ACK lysis buffer, and the leukocytes were stored as pellets at -70 °C. A QIAsymphony instrument was used to extract genomic DNA from frozen cell pellets.

The immunoSEQ multiplex PCR assay was used to amplify the TCRB and TCRAD loci from a standardized quantity of quality-controlled genomic DNA. The V(D)J region was spanned by amplicons of a length sufficient to cover the CDR3 and to identify V and J genes. Through the commercial immunoSEQ service, the amplicons were sequenced on an Illumina platform. Under the source paper's analysis protocol: Corrections for primer bias and sequencing errors followed previously described methods, while TCRAD and TCRB definitions were based on the IMGT database. Analysis of the repertoires was done with immunoSEQ Analyzer 3.0 and VDJTools and included basic statistics, V/J segment usage, diversity estimates, rarefaction and pairwise overlap. To estimate diversity, the Chao1, ChaoE, Efron-Thisted, Shannon and inverse Simpson indices were applied, and diversity was also estimated on datasets down-sampled to the smallest sample. Repertoire overlap used strict matching of CDR3 nucleotide sequence, V gene and J gene, with Jaccard-based multidimensional scaling clustering. TCRdb limited this immuneACCESS table to in-frame rearrangements with V and J called. A share of clones is missing; checked studies link under half to unresolved V genes, and the rest is unexplained. V, J and clone size are those of that table, while D and trimming were read from the DNA. Counted in this sample were approximately 40,000 clones; approximately 95% of them appeared once. Jointly, the top ten make up more than 0.1% of the sample.

Input material: blood. The clonotype was recovered from a boy younger than two with a congenital heart defect but otherwise immunologically healthy. The chain uses TRBV4-3 and TRBJ1-6; the D gene identity is not certain. The nucleotide sequence reads as follows: TGCGCCAGCAGCCAAGGGATCTCCGCACCCCTCCACTTT. Its coded protein is CASSQGISAPLHF.